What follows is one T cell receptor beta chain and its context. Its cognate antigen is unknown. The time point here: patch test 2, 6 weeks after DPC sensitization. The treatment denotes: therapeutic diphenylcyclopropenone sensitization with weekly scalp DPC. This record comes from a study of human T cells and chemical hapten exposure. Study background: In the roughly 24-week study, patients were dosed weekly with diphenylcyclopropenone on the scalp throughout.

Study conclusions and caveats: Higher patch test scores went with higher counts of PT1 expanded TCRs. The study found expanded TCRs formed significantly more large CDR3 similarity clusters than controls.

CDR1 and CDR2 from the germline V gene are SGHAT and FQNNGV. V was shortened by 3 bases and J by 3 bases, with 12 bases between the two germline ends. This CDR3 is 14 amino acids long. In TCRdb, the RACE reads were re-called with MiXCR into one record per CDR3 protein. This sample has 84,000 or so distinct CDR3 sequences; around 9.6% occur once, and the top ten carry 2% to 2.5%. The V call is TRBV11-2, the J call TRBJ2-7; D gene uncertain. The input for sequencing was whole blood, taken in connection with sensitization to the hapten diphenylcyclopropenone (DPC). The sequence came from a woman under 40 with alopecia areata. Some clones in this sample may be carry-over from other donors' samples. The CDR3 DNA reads TGTGCCAGCAGCTTGCTCGCATACAACTACGAGCAGTACTTC. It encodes CASSLLAYNYEQYF.